One and the same sample provided the 8 T cell receptor beta chains below, sequenced in a study of blood T cells in healthy people across ages (dated by TCRdb to about 2015). The library was produced with 5' RACE. The sample was run on an Illumina HiSeq 2500. A second PCR of about 6 to 11 cycles was run with a J-beta primer mix and a sample-barcoded 5' primer. TCRdb handled the public reads itself, with Q25 trimming in fastp and clone calling in MiXCR, and kept productive beta chains. Rows with a matching CDR3 protein are joined into one entry that keeps the most common DNA and genes. The sample table holds 540,000 or so distinct CDR3 sequences, of which roughly 48% were seen once. Together, the top ten hold approximately 23% of the sample. The sequencing input was blood. The receptors here all came from an older man in good health.

The chain uses TRBV20-1 and TRBJ2-7; 7 nucleotides align to TRBD1. This CDR3 has 13 amino acids. The trim removed 5 bases at V and 0 bases at J, leaving 4 bases unmatched. Germline lookup yields CDR1 DFQATT and CDR2 SNEGSKA (reference sequence). Here the CDR3 DNA reads TGCAGTGCTTTAGACAGGGCCTCCTACGAGCAGTACTTC. Translating it yields CSALDRASYEQYF.

Only a few counts were recorded for this clonotype. The chain joins TRBV28 to TRBJ2-4; 9 nucleotides line up with TRBD2. The CDR3 has 17 amino acids. Germline CDR1 MDHEN, CDR2 SYDVKM. Trimming cost V 7 bases and J 0 bases; bases outside gene matches: 10. CDR3 sequence (DNA): TGTGCCAGCACCTCCGTAAGACTAGCGGTAGCCAAAAACATTCAGTACTTC. It codes for CASTSVRLAVAKNIQYF.

V gene TRBV12-3 or TRBV12-4 combines with J gene TRBJ1-2; maybe TRBD1 (5 bases). The V and J ends lost 6 bases and 4 bases respectively, with 9 bases between them. The CDR3 is made up of 12 amino acids. CDR3 amino acids: CASSRVAYGYTF. In DNA form, the CDR3 reads TGTGCCAGCAGCAGGGTTGCCTATGGCTACACCTTC.

Of note for this clonotype: An end of the junction does not agree with germline; a read error may underlie this. CDR3 DNA: TGTGCCAGCAGTTTCCCCGGGACTAGCGGGACTGTCAATGAGCAGTTGTTC. Translation gives CASSFPGTSGTVNEQLF. The rearrangement joins TRBV6-6 to TRBJ2-1, with TRBD2 matching 13 bases. Germline CDR1 reads MNHNY; CDR2 reads SVGAGI (reference sequence). The CDR3 extends over 17 amino acids.

Only a few counts were recorded for this clonotype. At one boundary the junction diverges from the germline segment, which might be a read error. The rearrangement links TRBV3-1 to TRBJ2-7; no clear D gene. CDR1 and CDR2 from the germline V gene are LGHDT and YNNKEL (reference sequence). The CDR3 runs to 11 residues. The CDR3 loop reads CASSQSSEQYF. The CDR3 DNA reads TGTGCCAGCAGCCAATCCTCCGAGCAGTACTTC.

The rearrangement links TRBV6-6 to TRBJ2-7; D could derive from TRBD1 or TRBD2 (7 bases each). The V end was cut by 8 bases, the J end by 6 bases, with 14 bases between. Germline lookup yields CDR1 MNHNY and CDR2 SVGAGI (reference sequence). The length of the CDR3 is 12 residues. DNA of the CDR3: TGTGCCAGCTGCCAGGGGGAGGGCGAGCAGTACTTC. It codes for CASCQGEGEQYF.

This chain joins TRBV7-2 and TRBJ2-1, with D maybe TRBD1 (6 bases). Looked up from germline, CDR1 is SGHTA and CDR2 is FQGNSA. CDR3 length equals 13 residues. V was trimmed by 5 bases and J by 8 bases, leaving 13 bases between them. CDR3 nucleotides: TGTGCCAGCAGCAAACAGGGTGGCGATGAGCAGTTCTTC. As protein: CASSKQGGDEQFF.

The chain uses TRBV3-1 and TRBJ1-2; TRBD1 might be the D (5 bases). V was pared by 3 bases and J by 2 bases, with 10 bases between. Germline CDR1 LGHDT, CDR2 YNNKEL (reference sequence). The CDR3 is made up of 14 amino acids. CDR3: CASSHTGVNYGYTF. CDR3 sequence (DNA): TGTGCCAGCAGCCACACGGGGGTCAACTATGGCTACACCTTC.